Following are 21 T cell receptor beta chains from one sample sequenced in a study of CD8+ T cells in alopecia areata. Once RNA had been extracted, it was reverse transcribed into cDNA to act as the sequencing template. Produced via immunoSEQ multiplex PCR; TCRdb's table is partial and in-frame only. The sample carries about 150,000 clones, 87% recorded once. Here the sequenced sample was CD8+ T cells sorted from blood, taken at week 0. These receptors were obtained from a human donor with alopecia areata.

V is TRBV9 and J is TRBJ2-3; TRBD2 matches 9 bases. CDR1 is SGDLS and CDR2 is YYNGEE in the germline V gene. The trim removed 2 bases at V and 1 base at J, leaving 2 bases unmatched. The CDR3 totals 15 residues. The CDR3 nucleotides are TGTGCCAGCAGCGTGCGGGGGGGCGGCACAGATACGCAGTATTTT. Encoded protein: CASSVRGGGTDTQYF.

V is TRBV7-8 and J is TRBJ2-1, with TRBD1 as a possible D gene (6 bases). The CDR3 runs 12 residues. Germline V gene sequence: CDR1 SGHVS, CDR2 FQNEAQ. Trimming shortened V by 2 bases and J by 11 bases, and 10 bases separated the two germline ends. The CDR3 DNA reads TGTGCCAGCAGCTTAATTGGGACACAGCAGTTCTTC. As protein: CASSLIGTQQFF.

The chain has TRBV9 and TRBJ2-7, with D possibly being TRBD1 (5 bases). Germline values: CDR1 SGDLS, CDR2 YYNGEE. The CDR3 spans 13 residues. V lost 4 bases, J lost 6 bases, and 14 bases lay in between. CDR3 DNA sequence: TGTGCCAGCAGCCCAGCGTTAGGGGTCGAGCAGTACTTC. Its translation: CASSPALGVEQYF.

This clone was seen only a few times. The chain joins TRBV28 to TRBJ2-7, with D possibly matching TRBD1 (5 bases). The CDR3 contains 14 residues. Germline V gene sequence: CDR1 MDHEN, CDR2 SYDVKM. Trimming removed 3 bases at V and 6 bases at J, with 15 bases between. The CDR3 is CASSFRARLGEQYF. For the CDR3, the DNA is TGTGCCAGCAGTTTCAGGGCCCGGTTAGGCGAGCAGTACTTC.

Here the CDR3 reads CASGIGGIHNEQFF. Written as DNA, the CDR3 is TGTGCCAGTGGGATTGGGGGGATCCACAATGAGCAGTTCTTC. V usage is TRBV27 and J usage is TRBJ2-1, with D maybe TRBD2 (6 bases). The CDR3 consists of 14 residues. Trimming shortened V by 9 bases and J by 5 bases, and 17 bases separated the two germline ends. CDR1 and CDR2 (germline): MNHEY, SMNVEV (reference sequence).

CDR3 bases: TGCGCCAGCACGGCGGGAGTGGGCGAGCAGTACTTC. Translated: CASTAGVGEQYF. The genes are TRBV5-1 and TRBJ2-7; 7 bases fit TRBD2. The CDR3 length is 12 residues. V lost 6 bases, J lost 6 bases, and 6 bases stayed unmatched. Germline V CDR1 and CDR2: SGHRS, YFSETQ.

This chain connects TRBV6-5 to TRBJ2-1; D is uncertain. The CDR3 is 15 residues long. The germline gives CDR1 MNHEY, CDR2 SVGAGI. V was clipped by 4 bases and J by 7 bases, with 17 bases between them. The DNA for the CDR3 is TGTGCCAGCAGTTCCCACCCCCTTCTGGGGAATGAGCAGTTCTTC. Translation gives CASSSHPLLGNEQFF.

Of note for this clone: Different DNA sequences within this sample yield the same CDR3. This chain uses TRBV27 with TRBJ1-1, with D tentatively TRBD1 (5 bases). The CDR3 is 14 residues long. Per germline, CDR1 MNHEY and CDR2 SMNVEV (reference sequence). V lost 5 bases, J lost 1 base, and 11 bases lay in between. The DNA of the CDR3 is TGTGCCAGCAGTCCCGGGACCGCGAACACTGAAGCTTTCTTT. Translated: CASSPGTANTEAFF.

The genes are TRBV5-1 and TRBJ2-2; no clear D. The germline V and J ends were trimmed by 0 bases and 7 bases, with 10 bases remaining between them. The CDR3 has 14 residues. The germline V gene encodes CDR1 SGHRS and CDR2 YFSETQ. DNA for the CDR3: TGCGCCAGCAGCTTGGCGTCGGGTGGCGGGGAGCTGTTTTTT. It specifies CASSLASGGGELFF. Combining the CDR3 with reference TRBV5-1 and TRBJ2-2 gives the whole variable domain KAGVTQTPRYLIKTRGQQVTLSCSPISGHRSVSWYQQTPGQGLQFLFEYFSETQRNKGNFPGRFSGRQFSNSRSEMNVSTLELGDSALYLCASSLASGGGELFFGEGSRLTVL.

V gene TRBV7-8 combines with J gene TRBJ2-5; D ambiguous. Germline lookup yields CDR1 SGHVS and CDR2 FQNEAQ. Trimming cost V 5 bases and J 4 bases, with 11 bases left between them. This CDR3 has 13 residues. This chain's CDR3 is CASSPSYGETQYF. CDR3 nucleotide sequence: TGTGCCAGCAGCCCCTCTTACGGAGAGACCCAGTACTTC.

V gene TRBV15 combines with J gene TRBJ2-7; TRBD2 matches 8 bases. Germline V gives CDR1 LNHNV, CDR2 YYDKDF (reference sequence). The CDR3 is 16 residues long. With V trimmed by 0 bases and J by 5 bases, 9 bases remained unmatched. This CDR3 is CATSRDLGLAGNEQYF. The CDR3 bases are TGTGCCACCAGCAGAGATCTAGGTCTAGCGGGTAACGAGCAGTACTTC.

This chain uses TRBV7-9 with TRBJ2-3; D possibly corresponds to TRBD2 (5 bases). Germline CDR1 SEHNR, CDR2 FQNEAQ (reference sequence). The CDR3 is made up of 12 amino acids. V lost 4 bases to trimming and J lost 4 bases, with 6 bases between them. CDR3 bases: TGTGCCAGCAGCTCAGCGGCAGATACGCAGTATTTT. This encodes CASSSAADTQYF. The complete variable domain, with remaining parts taken from reference TRBV7-9 and TRBJ2-3, reads DTGVSQNPRHKITKRGQNVTFRCDPISEHNRLYWYRQTLGQGPEFLTYFQNEAQLEKSRLLSDRFSAERPKGSFSTLEIQRTEQGDSAMYLCASSSAADTQYFGPGTRLTVL.

This chain links TRBV19 with TRBJ2-1, with TRBD2 matching 7 bases. The J segment lost 5 bases and the V segment lost 3 bases, leaving 7 bases of the junction unmatched. Germline loops: CDR1 LNHDA, CDR2 SQIVND (reference sequence). The CDR3 consists of 15 residues. In DNA, the CDR3 is TGTGCCAGTAGTATGCTGGCTAGCGGTGACAATGAGCAGTTCTTC. As protein: CASSMLASGDNEQFF.

This chain links TRBV7-7 with TRBJ2-1; 8 nucleotides align to TRBD1. This CDR3 is 14 amino acids long. V trimming: 3 bases; J trimming: 5 bases; junction bases outside the gene matches: 3. Germline V gene sequence: CDR1 SSHAT, CDR2 FNYEAQ (reference sequence). The CDR3 DNA sequence: TGTGCCAGCAGCTTGGACAGGGAACACAATGAGCAGTTCTTC. Translated: CASSLDREHNEQFF. The entire variable domain, with the rest obtained from reference TRBV7-7 and TRBJ2-1, is as follows: GAGVSQSPRYKVTKRGQDVTLRCDPISSHATLYWYQQALGQGPEFLTYFNYEAQPDKSGLPSDRFSAERPEGSISTLTIQRTEQRDSAMYRCASSLDREHNEQFFGPGTRLTVL.

The chain combines TRBV5-1 with TRBJ2-7; 7 positions agree with TRBD1. This CDR3 is built from 13 residues. V lost 2 bases, J lost 2 bases, and 1 base stayed unmatched. CDR1 and CDR2 from the germline V gene are SGHRS and YFSETQ. The CDR3, as DNA: TGCGCCAGCAGCTTAACAGGGGCCTACGAGCAGTACTTC. This translates into CASSLTGAYEQYF.

On this clone itself: Other nucleotide sequences from this sample produce the same CDR3. The chain employs TRBV30 and TRBJ2-7; D not resolved. The CDR3 sequence is 13 residues long. The V end was cut by 0 bases, the J end by 0 bases, with 6 bases between. The germline gives CDR1 GTSNPN, CDR2 SVGIG (reference sequence). Here the CDR3 DNA reads TGTGCCTGGAGTGTAGGCGGCTCCTACGAGCAGTACTTC. Translated: CAWSVGGSYEQYF.

This clone has only a few counts. The rearrangement uses TRBV7-9 and TRBJ2-3; 9 bases align to TRBD1. This CDR3 region has 16 residues. Germline CDR1 and CDR2: SEHNR and FQNEAQ (reference sequence). Trimming removed 1 base from V and 2 bases from J; junction bases left unmatched: 4. CDR3 DNA sequence: TGTGCCAGCAGCTTAGTACAGGGGGCCCTCACAGATACGCAGTATTTT. Protein: CASSLVQGALTDTQYF.

The chain carries TRBV9 and TRBJ1-4, with 9 positions matching TRBD1. The length of the CDR3 is 16 residues. Germline V gene lookup returns CDR1 SGDLS and CDR2 YYNGEE. Trimming cost V 3 bases and J 8 bases; bases outside gene matches: 11. Here the CDR3 reads CASSGNRDRAREKLFF. For the CDR3, the DNA is TGTGCCAGCAGCGGCAACCGGGACAGGGCTCGCGAAAAACTGTTTTTT.

This rearrangement joins TRBV7-9 to TRBJ1-2, with TRBD1 identical over 10 bases. V dropped 5 bases and J dropped 4; count of bases not matched to a gene: 16. CDR3 size: 18 residues. From germline, CDR1 is SEHNR and CDR2 FQNEAQ (reference sequence). The CDR3 spells CASSHAPGQGTTSYGYTF. The CDR3 DNA reads TGTGCCAGCAGCCATGCTCCGGGACAGGGGACAACCTCCTATGGCTACACCTTC. Looking up the rest from reference TRBV7-9 and TRBJ1-2 gives the full variable domain: DTGVSQNPRHKITKRGQNVTFRCDPISEHNRLYWYRQTLGQGPEFLTYFQNEAQLEKSRLLSDRFSAERPKGSFSTLEIQRTEQGDSAMYLCASSHAPGQGTTSYGYTFGSGTRLTVV.

The rearrangement joins TRBV7-9 to TRBJ2-7; tentative D call: TRBD1 (8 bases). V lost 4 bases and J 0 bases, leaving 13 bases between the germline ends. This CDR3 region has 15 residues. CDR1 is SEHNR, CDR2 FQNEAQ, per germline (reference sequence). In nucleotides, the CDR3 is TGTGCCAGCAGCTCTACAGGGGGGGACTCCTACGAGCAGTACTTC. The encoded protein is CASSSTGGDSYEQYF.

The chain uses TRBV4-1 and TRBJ2-1; D is uncertain. CDR3 length equals 13 residues. Germline CDR1 and CDR2: MGHRA and YSYEKL. Trimming took off 6 bases at V and 4 bases at J, with 10 bases between the two ends. The chain's CDR3 is CASSWSQYNEQFF. The CDR3 DNA is TGCGCCAGCAGTTGGTCGCAATACAATGAGCAGTTCTTC.